Sequencing of this TCR beta chain was carried out in a study of cytomegalovirus exposure and HLA in healthy donors. Study context: Early released data had 65 million to 100 million unique TCRs, all coming from HLA-typed donors.

Amplification used 60 Vbeta primers and 13 Jbeta primers. The method was immunoSEQ multiplex PCR; TCRdb's version includes in-frame clones alone and lacks a portion of them. The data hold 65,000 to 85,000 clones, with roughly 85% observed a single time. Broader study findings: In terms of immune exposure information, only CMV serostatus was available. Follow-up analysis later connected one missense variant in DCLRE1C with trimming of TCR beta V- and J-genes. Upon later analysis, HLA-associated TCR beta chains proved more clonally expanded than other, equally common chains.

The CDR3 runs to 16 residues. V lost 8 bases and J lost 4, with 21 bases in between. Germline V CDR1 and CDR2: LGHNA, YNFKEQ. This clone appeared once. The antigen is undetermined. The V and J genes are TRBV4-2 and TRBJ2-1, with a weak D call TRBD2 (6 bases). Sequenced input: PBMCs. The TCR sequence derives from a woman in her thirties in good health and CMV-seronegative. The CDR3 DNA is TGTGCCAGCCGAAATAGCGGAGGGCTCCCATACAATGAGCAGTTCTTC. It codes for CASRNSGGLPYNEQFF.